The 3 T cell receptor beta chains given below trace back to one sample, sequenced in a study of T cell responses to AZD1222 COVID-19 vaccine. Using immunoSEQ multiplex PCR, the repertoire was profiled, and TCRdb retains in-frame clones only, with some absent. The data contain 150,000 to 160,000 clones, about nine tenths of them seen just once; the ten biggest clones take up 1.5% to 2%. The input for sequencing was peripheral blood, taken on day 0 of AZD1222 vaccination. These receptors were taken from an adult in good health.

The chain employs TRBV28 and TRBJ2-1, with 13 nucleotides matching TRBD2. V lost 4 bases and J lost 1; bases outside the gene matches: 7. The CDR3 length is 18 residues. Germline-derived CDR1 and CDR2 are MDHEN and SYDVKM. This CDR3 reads CASSSLGLAGPSYNEQFF. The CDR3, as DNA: TGTGCCAGCAGTTCACTGGGACTAGCGGGACCTTCCTACAATGAGCAGTTCTTC.

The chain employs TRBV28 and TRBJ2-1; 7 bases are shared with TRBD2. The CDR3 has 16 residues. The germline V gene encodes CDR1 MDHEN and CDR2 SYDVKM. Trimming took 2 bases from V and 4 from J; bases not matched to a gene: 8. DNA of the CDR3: TGTGCCAGCAGTTTACATCAAGCGGGAAATTACAATGAGCAGTTCTTC. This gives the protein CASSLHQAGNYNEQFF.

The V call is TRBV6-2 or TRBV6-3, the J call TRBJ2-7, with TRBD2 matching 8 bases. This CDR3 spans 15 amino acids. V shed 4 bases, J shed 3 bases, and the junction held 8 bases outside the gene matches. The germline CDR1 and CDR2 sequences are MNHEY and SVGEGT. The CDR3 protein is CASSSLGLAGYEQYF. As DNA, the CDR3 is TGTGCCAGCAGTTCTCTCGGTCTAGCGGGCTACGAGCAGTACTTC.